Sequencing of this T cell receptor beta chain was carried out in a study of blood T cell repertoires in COVID-19. Two negative PCRs, clearance, or symptom resolution had been documented for recovered Cohort 3 donors. In germline, CDR1 is SGHRS, CDR2 YFSETQ. The CDR3 consists of 17 residues. J gave up 5 bases and V 4 bases, and 12 bases lay outside the gene matches. Measured with immunoSEQ multiplex PCR; TCRdb has only the in-frame clones, and not every one. Seen here are over 200,000 clones, just over 85% observed once, and the top ten hold roughly 16%. The chain couples TRBV5-1 to TRBJ2-5; 12 nucleotides line up with TRBD2. Source material: PBMCs or T cells enriched from blood (not recorded which). The clonotype was recovered from a man in his late teens or twenties who had recovered from COVID-19. CDR3 in amino acids: CASSPLAGGPIRETQYF. CDR3 bases: TGCGCCAGCAGCCCGCTAGCGGGAGGGCCCATTCGGGAGACCCAGTACTTC.